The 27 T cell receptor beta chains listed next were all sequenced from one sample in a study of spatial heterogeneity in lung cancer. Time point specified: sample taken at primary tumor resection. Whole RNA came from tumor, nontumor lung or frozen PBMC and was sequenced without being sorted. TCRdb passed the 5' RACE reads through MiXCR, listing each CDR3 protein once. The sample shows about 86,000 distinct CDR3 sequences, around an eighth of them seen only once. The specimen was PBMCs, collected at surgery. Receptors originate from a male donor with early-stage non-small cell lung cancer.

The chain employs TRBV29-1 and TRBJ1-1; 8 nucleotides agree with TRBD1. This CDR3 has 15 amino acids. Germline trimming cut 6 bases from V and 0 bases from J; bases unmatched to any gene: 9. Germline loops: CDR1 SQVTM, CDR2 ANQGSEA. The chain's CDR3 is CSVSGGRPLNTEAFF. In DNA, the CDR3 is TGCAGCGTCTCAGGGGGCCGACCATTGAACACTGAAGCTTTCTTT.

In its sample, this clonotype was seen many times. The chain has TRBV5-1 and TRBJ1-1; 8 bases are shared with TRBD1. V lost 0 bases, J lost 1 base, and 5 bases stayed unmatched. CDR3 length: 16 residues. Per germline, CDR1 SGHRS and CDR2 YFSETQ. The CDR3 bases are TGCGCCAGCAGCTTGGGACAGGGGTCAGCGAACACTGAAGCTTTCTTT. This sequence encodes CASSLGQGSANTEAFF.

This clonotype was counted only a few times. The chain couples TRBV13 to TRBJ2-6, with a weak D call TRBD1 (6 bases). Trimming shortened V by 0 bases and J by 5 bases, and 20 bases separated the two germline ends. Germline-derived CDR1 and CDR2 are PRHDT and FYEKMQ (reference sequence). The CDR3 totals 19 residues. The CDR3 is CASSLGRKGGRQRANVLTF. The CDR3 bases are TGTGCCAGCAGCTTAGGCCGGAAAGGGGGTAGGCAGCGGGCCAACGTCCTGACTTTC.

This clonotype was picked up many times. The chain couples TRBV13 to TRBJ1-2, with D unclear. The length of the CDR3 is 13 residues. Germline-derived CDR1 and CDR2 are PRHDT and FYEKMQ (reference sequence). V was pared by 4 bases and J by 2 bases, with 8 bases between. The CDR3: CASSSQLNYGYTF. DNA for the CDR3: TGTGCCAGCAGCTCGCAACTGAACTATGGCTACACCTTC.

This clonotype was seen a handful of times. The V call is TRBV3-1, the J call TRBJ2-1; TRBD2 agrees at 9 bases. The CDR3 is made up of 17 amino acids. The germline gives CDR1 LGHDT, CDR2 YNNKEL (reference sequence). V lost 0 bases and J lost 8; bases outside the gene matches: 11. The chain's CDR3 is CASSQDVAGGPADEQFF. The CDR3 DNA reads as TGTGCCAGCAGCCAAGATGTCGCGGGGGGGCCGGCGGATGAGCAGTTCTTC.

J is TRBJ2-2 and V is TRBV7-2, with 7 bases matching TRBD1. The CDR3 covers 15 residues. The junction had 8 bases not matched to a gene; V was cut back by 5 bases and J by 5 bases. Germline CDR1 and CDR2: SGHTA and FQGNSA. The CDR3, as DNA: TGTGCCAGCAGCCCGTGGACAGGATCAACCGGGGAGCTGTTTTTT. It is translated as CASSPWTGSTGELFF.

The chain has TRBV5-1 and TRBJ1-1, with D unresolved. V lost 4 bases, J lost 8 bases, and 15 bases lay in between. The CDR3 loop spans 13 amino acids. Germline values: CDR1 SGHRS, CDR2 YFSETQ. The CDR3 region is CASSVPEAAEAFF. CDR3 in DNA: TGCGCCAGCAGCGTCCCGGAAGCCGCAGAAGCTTTCTTT.

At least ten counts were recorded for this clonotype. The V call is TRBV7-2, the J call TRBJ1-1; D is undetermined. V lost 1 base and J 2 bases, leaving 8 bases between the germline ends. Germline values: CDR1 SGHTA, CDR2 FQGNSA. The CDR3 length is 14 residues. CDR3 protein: CASSLVLPNTEAFF. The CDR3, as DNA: TGTGCCAGCAGCTTAGTCCTCCCCAACACTGAAGCTTTCTTT. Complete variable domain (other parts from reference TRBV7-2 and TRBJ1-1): GAGVSQSPSNKVTEKGKDVELRCDPISGHTALYWYRQSLGQGLEFLIYFQGNSAPDKSGLPSDRFSAERTGGSVSTLTIQRTQQEDSAVYLCASSLVLPNTEAFFGQGTRLTVV.

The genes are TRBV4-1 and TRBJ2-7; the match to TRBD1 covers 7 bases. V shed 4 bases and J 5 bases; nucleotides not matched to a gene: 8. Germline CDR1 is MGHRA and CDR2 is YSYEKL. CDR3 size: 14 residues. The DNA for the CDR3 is TGCGCCAGCAGCCCCGGGGACAGAAGCCACGAGCAGTACTTC. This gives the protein CASSPGDRSHEQYF.

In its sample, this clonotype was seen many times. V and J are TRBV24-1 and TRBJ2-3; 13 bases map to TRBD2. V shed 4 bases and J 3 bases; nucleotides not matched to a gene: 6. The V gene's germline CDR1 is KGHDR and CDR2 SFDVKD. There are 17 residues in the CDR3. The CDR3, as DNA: TGTGCCACCAGTGACCTCGGGACTAGCGGGAAGACAGATACGCAGTATTTT. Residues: CATSDLGTSGKTDTQYF.

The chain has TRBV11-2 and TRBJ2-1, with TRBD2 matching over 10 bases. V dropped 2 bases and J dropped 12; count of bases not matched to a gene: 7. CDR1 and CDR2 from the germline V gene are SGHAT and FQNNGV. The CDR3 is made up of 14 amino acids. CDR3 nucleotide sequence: TGTGCCAGCAGCTTACAAGCGGGAGGGCCGGGGCAGTTCTTC. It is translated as CASSLQAGGPGQFF.

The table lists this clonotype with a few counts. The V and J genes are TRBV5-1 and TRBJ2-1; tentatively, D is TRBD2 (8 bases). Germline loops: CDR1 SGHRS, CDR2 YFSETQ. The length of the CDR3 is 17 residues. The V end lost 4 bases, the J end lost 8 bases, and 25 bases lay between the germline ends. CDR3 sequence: CASSPGTAPAGADEQFF. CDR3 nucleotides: TGCGCCAGCAGCCCGGGGACAGCCCCAGCGGGAGCGGATGAGCAGTTCTTC.

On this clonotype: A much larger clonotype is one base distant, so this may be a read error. CDR3 bases: TGCAGTGCTAGGGATTGGACCTCCCAAGAGACCCAGTACTTC. Translating it yields CSARDWTSQETQYF. The rearrangement uses TRBV20-1 and TRBJ2-5; D is uncertain. CDR1 is DFQATT and CDR2 is SNEGSKA in the germline V gene (reference sequence). The CDR3 spans 14 residues. With 3 bases removed from V and 1 base from J, the gap between germline ends came to 12 bases.

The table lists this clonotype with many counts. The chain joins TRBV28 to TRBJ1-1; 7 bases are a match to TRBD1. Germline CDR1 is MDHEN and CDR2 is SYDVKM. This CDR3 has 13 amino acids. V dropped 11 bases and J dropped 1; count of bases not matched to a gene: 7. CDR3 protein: CAVRGSGNTEAFF. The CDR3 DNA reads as TGTGCCGTCAGGGGGAGCGGGAACACTGAAGCTTTCTTT. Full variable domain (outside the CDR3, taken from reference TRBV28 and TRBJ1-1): DVKVTQSSRYLVKRTGEKVFLECVQDMDHENMFWYRQDPGLGLRLIYFSYDVKMKEKGDIPEGYSVSREKKERFSLILESASTNQTSMYLCAVRGSGNTEAFFGQGTRLTVV.

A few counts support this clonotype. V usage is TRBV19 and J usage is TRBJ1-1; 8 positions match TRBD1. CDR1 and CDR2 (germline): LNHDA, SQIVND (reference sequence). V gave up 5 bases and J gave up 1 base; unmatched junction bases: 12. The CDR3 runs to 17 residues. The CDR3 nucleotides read TGTGCCAGTAGTCGGTGGACAGGGTCCGGGGGGAACACTGAAGCTTTCTTT. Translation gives CASSRWTGSGGNTEAFF.

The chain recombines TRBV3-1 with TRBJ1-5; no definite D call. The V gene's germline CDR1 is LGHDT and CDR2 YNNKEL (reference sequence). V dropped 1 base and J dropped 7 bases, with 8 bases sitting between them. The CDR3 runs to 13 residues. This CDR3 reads CASSQVGVQPQHF. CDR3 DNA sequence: TGTGCCAGCAGCCAAGTGGGAGTCCAGCCCCAGCATTTT.

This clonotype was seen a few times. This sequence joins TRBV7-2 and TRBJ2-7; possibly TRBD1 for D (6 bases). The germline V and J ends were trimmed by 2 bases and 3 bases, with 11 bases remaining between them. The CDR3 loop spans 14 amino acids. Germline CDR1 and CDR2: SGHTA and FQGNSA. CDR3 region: CASSLIAGDYEQYF. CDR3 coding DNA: TGTGCCAGCAGCTTAATCGCAGGGGACTACGAGCAGTACTTC.

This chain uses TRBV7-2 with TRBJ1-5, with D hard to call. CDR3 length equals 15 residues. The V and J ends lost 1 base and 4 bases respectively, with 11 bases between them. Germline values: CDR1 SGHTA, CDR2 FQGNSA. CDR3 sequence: CASSLDSGFNQPQHF. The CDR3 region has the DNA TGTGCCAGCAGCTTAGATTCGGGGTTTAATCAGCCCCAGCATTTT.

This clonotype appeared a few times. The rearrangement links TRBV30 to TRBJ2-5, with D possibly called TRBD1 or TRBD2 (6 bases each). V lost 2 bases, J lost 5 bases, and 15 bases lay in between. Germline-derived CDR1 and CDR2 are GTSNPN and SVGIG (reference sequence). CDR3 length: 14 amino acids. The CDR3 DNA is TGTGCCTGGAGTACCGGGAGCCAGGGGGAGACCCAGTACTTC. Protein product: CAWSTGSQGETQYF. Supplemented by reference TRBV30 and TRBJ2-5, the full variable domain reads SQTIHQWPATLVQPVGSPLSLECTVEGTSNPNLYWYRQAAGRGLQLLFYSVGIGQISSEVPQNLSASRPQDRQFILSSKKLLLSDSGFYLCAWSTGSQGETQYFGPGTRLLVL.

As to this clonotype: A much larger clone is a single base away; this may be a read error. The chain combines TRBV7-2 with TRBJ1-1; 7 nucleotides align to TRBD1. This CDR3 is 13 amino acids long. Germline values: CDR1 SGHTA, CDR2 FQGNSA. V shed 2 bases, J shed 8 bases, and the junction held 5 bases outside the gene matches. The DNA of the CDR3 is TGTGCCAGCAGCTTACAGGGGGGATGGGAAGCTTTCTTT. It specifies CASSLQGGWEAFF.

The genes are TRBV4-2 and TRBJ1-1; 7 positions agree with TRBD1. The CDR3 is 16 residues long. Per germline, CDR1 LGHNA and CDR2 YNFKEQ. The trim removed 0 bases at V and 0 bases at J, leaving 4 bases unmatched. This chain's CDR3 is CASSQEGGQLNTEAFF. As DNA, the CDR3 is TGTGCCAGCAGCCAAGAAGGGGGACAGTTGAACACTGAAGCTTTCTTT.

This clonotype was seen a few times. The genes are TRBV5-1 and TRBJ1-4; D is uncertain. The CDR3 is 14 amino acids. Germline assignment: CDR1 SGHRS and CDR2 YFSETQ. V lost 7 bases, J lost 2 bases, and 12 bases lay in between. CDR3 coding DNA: TGCGCCAGCTCGACGACCGCGACTAATGAAAAACTGTTTTTT. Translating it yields CASSTTATNEKLFF.

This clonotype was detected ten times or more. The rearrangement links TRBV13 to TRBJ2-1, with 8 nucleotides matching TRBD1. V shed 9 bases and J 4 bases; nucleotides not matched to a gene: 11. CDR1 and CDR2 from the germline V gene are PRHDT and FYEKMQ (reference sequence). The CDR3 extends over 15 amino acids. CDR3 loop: CASNSGGIKYNEQFF. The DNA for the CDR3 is TGTGCCAGTAATTCAGGGGGCATTAAATACAATGAGCAGTTCTTC.

Here the CDR3 reads CASSYLNQPQHF. The DNA for the CDR3 is TGTGCCAGCAGTTACCTAAATCAGCCCCAGCATTTT. This rearrangement joins TRBV6-6 to TRBJ1-5; D gene ambiguous. Germline V gene data show CDR1 as MNHNY and CDR2 as SVGAGI (reference sequence). V dropped 2 bases and J dropped 4 bases, with 3 bases sitting between them. This CDR3 is 12 amino acids long.

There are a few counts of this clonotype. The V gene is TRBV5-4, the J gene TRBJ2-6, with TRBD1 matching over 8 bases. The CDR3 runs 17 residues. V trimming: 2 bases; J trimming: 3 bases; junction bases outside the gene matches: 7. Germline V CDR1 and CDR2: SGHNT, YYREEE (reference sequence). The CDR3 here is CASSLPGGPSGANVLTF. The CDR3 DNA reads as TGTGCCAGCAGCTTACCAGGGGGCCCTAGTGGGGCCAACGTCCTGACTTTC.

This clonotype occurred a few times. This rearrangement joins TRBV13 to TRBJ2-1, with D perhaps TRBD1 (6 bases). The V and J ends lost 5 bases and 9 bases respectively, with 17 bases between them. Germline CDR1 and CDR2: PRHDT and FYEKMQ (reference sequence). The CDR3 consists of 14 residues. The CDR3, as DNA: TGTGCCAGCAGCCTTAACGGGGTACAGGGTGAGCAGTTCTTC. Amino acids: CASSLNGVQGEQFF.

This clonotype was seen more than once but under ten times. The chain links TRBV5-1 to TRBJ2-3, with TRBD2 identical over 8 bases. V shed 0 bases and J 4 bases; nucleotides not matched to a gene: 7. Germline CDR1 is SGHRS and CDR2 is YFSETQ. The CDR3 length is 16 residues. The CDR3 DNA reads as TGCGCCAGCAGCTTGGTCGGCAGCGGGAGTGCAGATACGCAGTATTTT. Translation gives CASSLVGSGSADTQYF.